Shown below are 6 T cell receptor beta chains from a single sample sequenced in a study of blood T cell repertoires in COVID-19. Repertoires were generated with immunoSEQ multiplex PCR, while TCRdb's copy carries only in-frame clones and drops some. The sample holds about 260,000 clones, about 80% seen once. The sequencing sample was made of peripheral blood. These receptors were taken from a woman between 50 and 59 years old who had recovered from COVID-19.

CDR3 DNA: TGTGCCAGCAGCCAAACCGGGACAGCGGACAAAGCTTTCTTT. Amino acids: CASSQTGTADKAFF. V gene TRBV7-2 combines with J gene TRBJ1-1; 7 bases line up with TRBD1. V shed 5 bases and J 9 bases; nucleotides not matched to a gene: 12. The CDR3 loop spans 14 amino acids. The germline V gene has CDR1 SGHTA and CDR2 FQGNSA.

The chain is built from TRBV6-1 and TRBJ2-7, with D maybe TRBD1 (6 bases). The V end was cut by 6 bases, the J end by 2 bases, with 14 bases between. Germline values: CDR1 MNHNS, CDR2 SASEGT. This CDR3 spans 14 amino acids. DNA of the CDR3: TGTGCCAGCAGACCCGGCGGACAGACCTACGAGCAGTACTTC. Protein: CASRPGGQTYEQYF.

This chain links TRBV7-2 with TRBJ2-7; 11 bases agree with TRBD1. The length of the CDR3 is 13 residues. Germline CDR1 is SGHTA and CDR2 is FQGNSA. With 5 bases clipped from V and 6 bases from J, the junction kept 3 bases outside the gene matches. The CDR3, as DNA: TGTGCCAGCAGCCAGGACAGGGGGCGCGAGCAGTACTTC. Protein product: CASSQDRGREQYF. Full variable domain (outside the CDR3, taken from reference TRBV7-2 and TRBJ2-7): GAGVSQSPSNKVTEKGKDVELRCDPISGHTALYWYRQSLGQGLEFLIYFQGNSAPDKSGLPSDRFSAERTGGSVSTLTIQRTQQEDSAVYLCASSQDRGREQYFGPGTRLTVT.

The gene calls are TRBV5-4 and TRBJ2-2; the D gene is possibly TRBD1 (5 bases). The germline V gene has CDR1 SGHNT and CDR2 YYREEE (reference sequence). This CDR3 comprises 13 residues. V shed 4 bases and J shed 4 bases, with 8 bases lying between them. The CDR3 DNA sequence: TGTGCCAGCAGCGTTGACAGCACCGGGGAGCTGTTTTTT. Amino acids: CASSVDSTGELFF. Drawing the rest from reference TRBV5-4 and TRBJ2-2, the complete variable domain is ETGVTQSPTHLIKTRGQQVTLRCSSQSGHNTVSWYQQALGQGPQFIFQYYREEENGRGNFPPRFSGLQFPNYSSELNVNALELDDSALYLCASSVDSTGELFFGEGSRLTVL.

This clone showed up just once. This sequence joins TRBV24-1 and TRBJ2-3; 9 bases match TRBD2. CDR3 length: 16 amino acids. CDR1 and CDR2 (germline): KGHDR, SFDVKD. After removal of 1 base from V and 4 bases from J, the junction contained 5 bases not matched to a gene. Written as DNA, the CDR3 is TGTGCCACCAGTGATTTAAGCGGGAGGTTGGCAGATACGCAGTATTTT. The encoded protein is CATSDLSGRLADTQYF.

J is TRBJ1-1 and V is TRBV27; D uncertain. V was shortened by 8 bases and J by 3 bases, with 13 bases between the two germline ends. CDR1 and CDR2 from the germline V gene are MNHEY and SMNVEV (reference sequence). This CDR3 region has 13 residues. CDR3 sequence reads: CASPRGLDTEAFF. The CDR3 nucleotides read TGTGCCAGCCCCCGCGGGTTGGACACTGAAGCTTTCTTT.